This T cell receptor (beta chain) was profiled in a study of shared clonotypes between healthy human individuals. Study-level information: In total, the donors were a couple of women and three men aged 18 to 49.

The J segment lost 1 base and the V segment lost 8 bases, leaving 4 bases of the junction unmatched. The CDR3 totals 14 residues. Germline values: CDR1 SNHLY, CDR2 FYNNEI. This clone occurred once. Distinct nucleotide sequences in the sample also encode this CDR3. The protocol was immunoSEQ multiplex PCR, while the TCRdb copy is restricted to in-frame clones and leaves out a portion. The data contain about 1.1 million clones, 75% to 80% of them singletons. The V and J genes are TRBV2 and TRBJ1-5, with 8 bases fitting TRBD1. The source material was memory CD4+ T cells from PBMCs. The subset denotes: CD45RA-negative fraction. This TCR was recovered from a man aged 18 to 35 in good health. Some clones in this sample may be carry-over from other donors' samples. The CDR3 DNA reads TGTGCCAGCGGACAGGGCGCCAGCAATCAGCCCCAGCATTTT. The encoded protein is CASGQGASNQPQHF.